This TCR beta chain emerged from a study of blood T cell repertoires in COVID-19. For the study at large: Whether acute or convalescent, the COVID-19 samples came from the United States, Italy and Spain. PBMCs, B-cell-depleted T cells, or T cells were the source of the cDNA or gDNA that made up the material.

In the original workflow: Amplified reference gene primers provided the basis for estimating nucleated cell counts. Sequencing was performed with immunoSEQ multiplex PCR; in TCRdb, only in-frame clones are kept and a portion is missing. V and J calls and clone size are as listed in that table; D and trimming were resolved from the DNA. The sample contains roughly 110,000 clones, about 84% of which appear only once. The receptor's source is a woman aged 60 to 75 with acute or convalescent COVID-19. The sample comprised peripheral blood.

CDR3 coding DNA: TGTGCCACCATGCGGGACCGGATTAACTATGGCTACACCTTC. This codes for CATMRDRINYGYTF. The chain uses TRBV2 and TRBJ1-2, with a possible D match to TRBD1 (5 bases). CDR1 is SNHLY, CDR2 FYNNEI, per germline. The length of the CDR3 is 14 residues. Between the trimmed V and J ends, which lost 10 bases and 1 base, there was a span of 16 bases. Supplemented by reference TRBV2 and TRBJ1-2, the full variable domain reads EPEVTQTPSHQVTQMGQEVILRCVPISNHLYFYWYRQILGQKVEFLVSFYNNEISEKSEIFDDQFSVERPDGSNFTLKIRSTKLEDSAMYFCATMRDRINYGYTFGSGTRLTVV.